The rows below give T cell receptor beta chains drawn from one sample of a study of OX40 agonist ivuxolimab in advanced cancers. The assay was immunoSEQ multiplex PCR, and TCRdb's table has in-frame clones only and misses some. The sample includes 55,000 to 75,000 clones, approximately 80% of them seen just once. The sequencing used CD4+ or CD8+ T cells sorted from blood, collected in a trial of the OX40 agonist ivuxolimab. The receptors stem from an adult with an advanced solid tumor such as melanoma, head and neck, liver or kidney cancer. Each CDR3 is given with its conserved first and last residue. D genes are given only for firm matches. Size is stated for part of the rows, as once, few or many counts, or as a class when the clone is expanded.

once	NA	TRBJ2-7	TRBV7-2	CASSFSSREQPEQYF	TGTGCCAGCAGCTTTAGTTCCCGGGAGCAGCCCGAGCAGTACTTC
NA	NA	TRBJ1-6	TRBV7-7	CASSPGGNSPLHF	TGTGCCAGCAGCCCCGGGGGTAATTCACCCCTCCACTTT
NA	NA	TRBJ1-5	TRBV2	CASSGHRNPKLPNQPQHF	TGTGCCAGCAGTGGGCACAGAAACCCCAAGCTCCCCAATCAGCCCCAGCATTTT
NA	NA	TRBJ2-2	TRBV7-2	CASSPGPGNTGELFF	TGTGCCAGCAGCCCAGGACCTGGGAACACCGGGGAGCTGTTTTTT
NA	TRBD1	TRBJ1-1	TRBV28	CASRQQDRVAFF	TGTGCCAGCAGACAACAGGACAGGGTTGCTTTCTTT
NA	NA	TRBJ2-3	TRBV7-2	CASSLGGANTQYF	TGTGCCAGCAGCTTAGGAGGGGCAAATACGCAGTATTTT
NA	NA	TRBJ2-5	TRBV6-5	CASRPVVAETQYF	TGTGCCAGCAGGCCCGTGGTAGCGGAGACCCAGTACTTC
NA	TRBD1	TRBJ1-5	TRBV28	CASRFGTGSRPQHF	TGTGCCAGCAGGTTCGGGACAGGGAGTCGGCCCCAGCATTTT
NA	NA	TRBJ2-7	TRBV4-1	CASSQETDSYEQYF	TGCGCCAGCAGCCAAGAGACGGACTCCTACGAGCAGTACTTC
NA	TRBD1	TRBJ2-2	TRBV5-1	CASREQGADEELFF	TGCGCCAGTCGGGAGCAGGGGGCTGATGAGGAGCTGTTTTTT
few	NA	TRBJ1-1	TRBV30	CAWSVYGNTEAFF	TGTGCCTGGAGTGTATACGGGAACACTGAAGCTTTCTTT
NA	TRBD1	TRBJ1-5	TRBV4-2	CASSLDHTGGDPNQPQHF	TGTGCCAGCAGCTTGGACCATACAGGGGGAGATCCCAATCAGCCCCAGCATTTT
NA	TRBD1	TRBJ2-2	TRBV5-4	CASSFGTGGTGELFF	TGTGCCAGCAGCTTCGGGACAGGGGGCACCGGGGAGCTGTTTTTT
NA	NA	TRBJ1-2	TRBV6-1	CASSVDRRIEGYTF	TGTGCCAGCAGTGTTGACAGGCGAATAGAAGGCTACACCTTC
NA	NA	TRBJ2-2	TRBV6-5	CASRISPANTGELFF	TGTGCCAGCAGGATCAGCCCGGCGAACACCGGGGAGCTGTTTTTT
NA	NA	TRBJ2-2	TRBV30	CAWKKRLNTGELFF	TGTGCCTGGAAGAAAAGGCTTAACACCGGGGAGCTGTTTTTT
NA	TRBD1	TRBJ1-2	TRBV7-9	CASSLGQGDGYTF	TGTGCCAGCAGCTTGGGACAGGGGGATGGCTACACCTTC
NA	NA	TRBJ2-1	TRBV10-3	CAISESNGGQYSYNEQFF	TGTGCCATCAGTGAGTCGAACGGGGGACAATACTCCTACAATGAGCAGTTCTTC
NA	NA	TRBJ1-4	TRBV9	CASSVDRTSGEKLFF	TGTGCCAGCAGCGTTGACAGGACCTCAGGCGAAAAACTGTTTTTT
NA	NA	TRBJ2-1	TRBV6-1	CASKGVFDNEQFF	TGTGCCAGCAAGGGGGTTTTCGACAATGAGCAGTTCTTC
NA	NA	TRBJ1-1	TRBV19	CASSIRGAYTEAFF	TGTGCCAGTAGTATCAGGGGCGCGTACACTGAAGCTTTCTTT
NA	NA	TRBJ2-3	TRBV19	CASTKTNGPSTDTQYF	TGTGCCAGTACCAAAACTAACGGACCTAGCACAGATACGCAGTATTTT
NA	TRBD1	TRBJ1-4	TRBV5-1	CASSLGTGDATNEKLFF	TGCGCCAGCAGCTTGGGGACAGGGGATGCAACTAATGAAAAACTGTTTTTT
medium-sized	TRBD1	TRBJ1-5	TRBV7-9	CASSSTGGSNQPQHF	TGTGCCAGCAGCTCGACAGGGGGGAGCAATCAGCCCCAGCATTTT
NA	NA	TRBJ1-6	TRBV6-5	CASSLVVQGINSPLHF	TGTGCCAGCAGTTTGGTGGTCCAGGGGATCAATTCACCCCTCCACTTT
NA	NA	TRBJ2-2	TRBV7-2	CASSLVAVNTGELFF	TGTGCCAGCAGCTTAGTGGCGGTGAACACCGGGGAGCTGTTTTTT
NA	NA	TRBJ1-1	TRBV6-5	CASADRGTLNTEAFF	TGTGCCAGCGCCGACCGGGGGACCTTGAACACTGAAGCTTTCTTT
NA	NA	TRBJ2-7	TRBV6-5	CASSYSTQGTYEQYF	TGTGCCAGCAGTTACTCGACGCAGGGCACCTACGAGCAGTACTTC
once	TRBD2	TRBJ2-5	TRBV7-9	CASRPAGVIGTQYF	TGTGCCAGCCGCCCAGCGGGAGTGATTGGGACCCAGTACTTC
NA	TRBD1	TRBJ1-6	TRBV5-4	CASSLGQGVDNSPLHF	TGTGCCAGCAGCTTGGGACAGGGGGTGGATAATTCACCCCTCCACTTT
NA	NA	TRBJ1-2	TRBV4-3	CASSQGTLDGGYTF	TGCGCCAGCAGCCAAGGAACCCTCGACGGTGGCTACACCTTC
NA	NA	TRBJ2-2	TRBV21-1	CASRFRTGKNTGELFF	TGTGCCAGCAGGTTTAGGACAGGGAAGAACACCGGGGAGCTGTTTTTT
NA	TRBD2	TRBJ2-3	TRBV16	CASMATSGTKYF	TGTGCCAGCATGGCTACTAGCGGCACGAAATATTTT
NA	TRBD2	TRBJ2-2	TRBV5-5	CASSPTAGGTGELFF	TGTGCCAGCAGCCCTACAGCGGGGGGTACCGGGGAGCTGTTTTTT
NA	TRBD1	TRBJ2-7	TRBV2	CASGEGTGDEQYF	TGTGCCAGCGGCGAGGGAACAGGGGACGAGCAGTACTTC
NA	NA	TRBJ2-3	TRBV11-3	CASSLDPTADTQYF	TGTGCCAGCAGCTTAGATCCGACGGCAGATACGCAGTATTTT
NA	NA	TRBJ2-7	TRBV11-2	CASSLVGGSGEQYF	TGTGCCAGCAGCTTAGTGGGGGGCTCAGGCGAGCAGTACTTC
NA	NA	TRBJ1-5	TRBV7-2	CASSQPMTHGDLPQHF	TGTGCCAGCAGCCAACCGATGACACACGGTGATTTACCCCAGCATTTT
NA	TRBD2	TRBJ2-7	TRBV7-2	CASSPSASGSVEQYF	TGTGCCAGCAGCCCCTCCGCCAGCGGGAGCGTCGAGCAGTACTTC
few	NA	TRBJ2-5	TRBV2	CASREKGYMQETQYF	TGTGCCAGCCGAGAAAAGGGGTACATGCAAGAGACCCAGTACTTC
NA	TRBD2	TRBJ2-7	TRBV2	CASKEGLPTYEQYF	TGTGCCAGCAAGGAGGGACTACCAACCTACGAGCAGTACTTC
NA	NA	TRBJ2-2	TRBV2	CASTDTLNTGELFF	TGTGCCAGCACGGACACTCTAAACACCGGGGAGCTGTTTTTT
few	NA	TRBJ2-2	TRBV7-3	CASSLGRGGGELFF	TGTGCCAGCAGCTTAGGCAGGGGCGGCGGGGAGCTGTTTTTT
NA	NA	TRBJ1-2	TRBV5-6	CASSLDRTPYGYTF	TGTGCCAGCAGCTTGGACCGGACCCCCTATGGCTACACCTTC
NA	NA	TRBJ1-6	TRBV6-6	CASRLSRQALNSPLHF	TGTGCCAGCAGACTCTCTCGACAGGCGCTTAATTCACCCCTCCACTTT
NA	NA	TRBJ2-7	TRBV18	CASSPQAGAYEQYF	TGTGCCAGCTCACCACAGGCAGGGGCCTACGAGCAGTACTTC
few	NA	TRBJ2-7	TRBV15	CATSSEGGGHYEQYF	TGTGCCACCAGCAGTGAGGGGGGGGGACATTACGAGCAGTACTTC
NA	NA	TRBJ1-2	TRBV28	CASSSRGVGDGYTF	TGTGCCAGCAGTTCCCGGGGGGTGGGGGATGGCTACACCTTC
NA	TRBD1	TRBJ2-2	TRBV15	CATSKVGTANTGELFF	TGTGCCACCAGCAAGGTTGGGACAGCGAACACCGGGGAGCTGTTTTTT
NA	NA	TRBJ1-5	TRBV27	CASSLRGAGSNQPQHF	TGTGCCAGCAGTTTAAGGGGGGCAGGGAGCAATCAGCCCCAGCATTTT
NA	NA	TRBJ2-1	TRBV5-1	CASSLGLLNEQFF	TGCGCCAGCAGCTTGGGGTTATTAAATGAGCAGTTCTTC
few	NA	TRBJ1-6	TRBV2	CASKDTGGASPLHF	TGTGCCAGCAAAGACACGGGTGGTGCTTCACCCCTCCACTTT
many	TRBD1	TRBJ1-5	TRBV19	CASSEWTGKVQPQHF	TGTGCCAGTAGTGAATGGACAGGTAAGGTACAGCCCCAGCATTTT
NA	NA	TRBJ2-3	TRBV7-2	CASSRYLPTSTDTQYF	TGTGCCAGCAGTCGTTATTTGCCCACTAGCACAGATACGCAGTATTTT